One sample yielded the 6 T cell receptor beta chains listed below, sequenced in a study of blood T cell repertoires in COVID-19. Repertoires were generated with immunoSEQ multiplex PCR, while TCRdb's copy carries only in-frame clones and drops some. Among 150,000 to 200,000 clones listed, about 91% were seen once. Source material: PBMCs or T cells enriched from blood (not recorded which). The receptors were gathered from a woman younger than 35 who had recovered from COVID-19.

The genes are TRBV10-3 and TRBJ1-1, with D possibly being TRBD1 (5 bases). The CDR3 covers 14 residues. Germline V gene lookup returns CDR1 ENHRY and CDR2 SYGVKD. Trimming pared 6 bases from V and 5 bases from J, leaving 16 bases between. CDR3 protein: CAIRDTGDWTEAFF. The CDR3 DNA is TGTGCCATCAGAGATACAGGAGATTGGACTGAAGCTTTCTTT.

Here the CDR3 DNA reads TGTGCCAGCAGCCAAGCCCTGCGGCGGTCGCCAGGGCGGGGCGGGCAGTTCTTC. Protein: CASSQALRRSPGRGGQFF. The rearrangement joins TRBV4-2 to TRBJ2-1, with a possible D match to TRBD2 (6 bases). Germline CDR1 LGHNA, CDR2 YNFKEQ. The CDR3 has 18 amino acids. Trimming left V 1 base short and J 12 bases short, with 28 bases between.

This chain uses TRBV5-5 with TRBJ2-7; 8 positions match TRBD2. This CDR3 region has 15 residues. V gave up 1 base and J gave up 4 bases; unmatched junction bases: 7. The germline gives CDR1 SGHKS, CDR2 YYEKEE (reference sequence). The CDR3 reads CASSLLSSGPYEQYF. As DNA, the CDR3 is TGTGCCAGCAGCTTGTTGTCTAGCGGGCCTTACGAGCAGTACTTC.

The gene calls are TRBV4-2 and TRBJ2-5; D possibly corresponds to TRBD1 (5 bases). Looked up from germline, CDR1 is LGHNA and CDR2 is YNFKEQ. V lost 0 bases and J lost 5, with 7 bases in between. This CDR3 is 13 amino acids long. CDR3 sequence (DNA): TGTGCCAGCAGCCAAGAGGGGCGGGAGACCCAGTACTTC. Its protein product is CASSQEGRETQYF.

This clone is deemed medium-sized. This chain links TRBV27 with TRBJ1-2; no reliable D call. There are 13 residues in the CDR3. From germline, CDR1 is MNHEY and CDR2 SMNVEV (reference sequence). Deletions cut 2 bases from V and 6 bases from J, with 10 bases between. This CDR3 reads CASSLGVTDGYTF. In DNA form, the CDR3 reads TGTGCCAGCAGTTTAGGAGTTACGGATGGCTACACCTTC.

The chain is built from TRBV2 and TRBJ2-2; tentatively, D is TRBD2 (6 bases). This CDR3 spans 16 amino acids. Per the germline V gene, CDR1 is SNHLY and CDR2 is FYNNEI. The germline V and J ends were trimmed by 1 base and 4 bases, with 13 bases remaining between them. The CDR3 DNA reads TGTGCCAGCAGTGAAGATCGGGACTCAATCACCGGGGAGCTGTTTTTT. Its translation is CASSEDRDSITGELFF.